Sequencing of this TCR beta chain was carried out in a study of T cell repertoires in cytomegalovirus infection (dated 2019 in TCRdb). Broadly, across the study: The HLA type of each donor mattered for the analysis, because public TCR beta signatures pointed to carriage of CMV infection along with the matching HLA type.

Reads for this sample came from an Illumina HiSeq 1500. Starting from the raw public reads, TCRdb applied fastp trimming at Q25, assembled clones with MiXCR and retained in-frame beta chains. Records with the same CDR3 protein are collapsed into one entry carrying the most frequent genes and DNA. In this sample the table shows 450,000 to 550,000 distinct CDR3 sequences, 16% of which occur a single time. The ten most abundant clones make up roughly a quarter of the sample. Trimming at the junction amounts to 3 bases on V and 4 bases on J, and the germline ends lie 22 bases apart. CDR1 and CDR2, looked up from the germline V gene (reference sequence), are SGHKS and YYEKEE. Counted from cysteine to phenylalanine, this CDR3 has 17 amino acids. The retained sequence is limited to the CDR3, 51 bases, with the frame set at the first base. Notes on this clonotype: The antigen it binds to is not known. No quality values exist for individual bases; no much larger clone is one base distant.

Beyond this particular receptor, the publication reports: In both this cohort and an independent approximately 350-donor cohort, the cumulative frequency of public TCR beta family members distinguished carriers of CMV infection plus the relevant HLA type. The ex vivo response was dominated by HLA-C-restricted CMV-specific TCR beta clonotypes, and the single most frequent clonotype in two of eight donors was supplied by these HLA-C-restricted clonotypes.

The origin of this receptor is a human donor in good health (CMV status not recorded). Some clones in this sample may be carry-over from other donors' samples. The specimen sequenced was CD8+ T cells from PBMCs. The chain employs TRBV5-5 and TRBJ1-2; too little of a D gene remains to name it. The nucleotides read TGTGCCAGCAGCTCTCTACCGGACCCCGAACGCGGCTATGGCTACACCTTC. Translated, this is CASSSLPDPERGYGYTF.